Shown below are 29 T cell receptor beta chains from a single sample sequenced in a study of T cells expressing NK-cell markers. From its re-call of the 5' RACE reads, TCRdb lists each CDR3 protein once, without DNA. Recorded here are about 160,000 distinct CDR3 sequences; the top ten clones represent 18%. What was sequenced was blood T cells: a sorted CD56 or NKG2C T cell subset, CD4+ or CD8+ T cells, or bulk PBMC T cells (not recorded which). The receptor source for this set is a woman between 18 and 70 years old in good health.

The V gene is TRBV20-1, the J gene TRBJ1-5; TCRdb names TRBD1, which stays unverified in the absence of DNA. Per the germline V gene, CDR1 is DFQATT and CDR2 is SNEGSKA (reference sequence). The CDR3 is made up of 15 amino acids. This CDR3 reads CSAKARSVSNQPQHF.

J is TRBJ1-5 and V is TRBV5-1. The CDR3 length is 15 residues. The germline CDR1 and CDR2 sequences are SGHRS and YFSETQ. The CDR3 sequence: CASSPSGLGNQPQHF.

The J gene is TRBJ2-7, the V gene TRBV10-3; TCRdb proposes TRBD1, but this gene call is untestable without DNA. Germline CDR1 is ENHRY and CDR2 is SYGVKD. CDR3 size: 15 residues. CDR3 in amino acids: CATQNMGAANGEQYF.

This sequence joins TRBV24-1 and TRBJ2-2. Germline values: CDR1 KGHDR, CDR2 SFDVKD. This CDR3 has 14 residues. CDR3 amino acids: CATSPKLNTGELFF.

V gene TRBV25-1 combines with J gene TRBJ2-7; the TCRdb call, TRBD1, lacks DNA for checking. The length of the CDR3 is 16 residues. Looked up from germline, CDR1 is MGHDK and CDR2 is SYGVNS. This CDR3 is CASSEGGTASPYEQYF.

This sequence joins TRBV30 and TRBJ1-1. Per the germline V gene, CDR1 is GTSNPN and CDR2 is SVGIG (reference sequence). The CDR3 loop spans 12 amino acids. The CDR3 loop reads CAWTGMNTEAFF.

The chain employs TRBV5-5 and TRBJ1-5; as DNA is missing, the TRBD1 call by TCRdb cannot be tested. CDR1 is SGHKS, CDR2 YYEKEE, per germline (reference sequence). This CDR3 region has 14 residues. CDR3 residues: CASSDRDSNQPQHF.

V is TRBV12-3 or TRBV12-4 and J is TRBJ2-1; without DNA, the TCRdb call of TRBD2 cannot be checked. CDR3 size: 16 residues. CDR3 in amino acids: CASSRERGANYNEQFF.

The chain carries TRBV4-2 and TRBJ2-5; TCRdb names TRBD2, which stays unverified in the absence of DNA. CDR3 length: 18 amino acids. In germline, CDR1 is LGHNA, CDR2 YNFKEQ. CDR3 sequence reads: CASSQELAGGPDIETQYF.

The CDR3 protein is CASSDTSDIQYF. The V and J genes are TRBV18 and TRBJ2-4; the TCRdb call, TRBD1, lacks DNA for checking. Looked up from germline, CDR1 is KGHSH and CDR2 is LQKENI. This CDR3 contains 12 residues.

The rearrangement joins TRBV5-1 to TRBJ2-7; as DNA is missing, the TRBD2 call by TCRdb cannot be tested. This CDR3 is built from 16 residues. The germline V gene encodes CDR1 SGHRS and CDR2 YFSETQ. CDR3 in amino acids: CASSPVGTSGAYEQYF. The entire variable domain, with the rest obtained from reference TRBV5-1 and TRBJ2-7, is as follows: KAGVTQTPRYLIKTRGQQVTLSCSPISGHRSVSWYQQTPGQGLQFLFEYFSETQRNKGNFPGRFSGRQFSNSRSEMNVSTLELGDSALYLCASSPVGTSGAYEQYFGPGTRLTVT.

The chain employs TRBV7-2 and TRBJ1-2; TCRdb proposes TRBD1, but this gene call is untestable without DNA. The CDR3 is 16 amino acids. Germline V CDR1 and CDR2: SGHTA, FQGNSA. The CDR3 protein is CASSRDRERANYGYTF.

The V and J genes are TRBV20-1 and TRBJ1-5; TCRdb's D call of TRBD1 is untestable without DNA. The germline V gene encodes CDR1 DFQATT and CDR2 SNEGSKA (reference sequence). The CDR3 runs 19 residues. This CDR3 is CSARDLGTGVIPSNQPQHF.

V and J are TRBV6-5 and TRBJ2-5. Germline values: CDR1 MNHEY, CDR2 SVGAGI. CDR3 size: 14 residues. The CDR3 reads CASSYSGEIKTQYF.

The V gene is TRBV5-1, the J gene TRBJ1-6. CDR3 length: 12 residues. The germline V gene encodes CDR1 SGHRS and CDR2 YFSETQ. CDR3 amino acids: CASSYTNSPLHF.

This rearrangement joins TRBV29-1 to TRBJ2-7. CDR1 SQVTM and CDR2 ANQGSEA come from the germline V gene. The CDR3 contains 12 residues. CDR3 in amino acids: CSVGGSSYEQYF.

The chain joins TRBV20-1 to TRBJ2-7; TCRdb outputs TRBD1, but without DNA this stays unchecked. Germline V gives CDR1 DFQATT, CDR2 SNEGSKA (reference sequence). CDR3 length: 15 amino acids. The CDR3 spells CSARRGGTGAYEQYF.

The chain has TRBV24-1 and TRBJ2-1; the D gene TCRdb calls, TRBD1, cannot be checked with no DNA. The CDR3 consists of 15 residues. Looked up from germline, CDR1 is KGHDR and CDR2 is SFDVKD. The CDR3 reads CATSDNTAPDNEQFF.

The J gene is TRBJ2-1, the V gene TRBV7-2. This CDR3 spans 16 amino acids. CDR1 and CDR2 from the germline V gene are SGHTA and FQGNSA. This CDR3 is CASSSGLSSSYNEQFF.

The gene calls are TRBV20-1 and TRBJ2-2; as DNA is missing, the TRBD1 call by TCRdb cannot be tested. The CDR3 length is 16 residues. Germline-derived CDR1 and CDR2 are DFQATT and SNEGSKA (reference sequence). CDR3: CSASLPGAGGTGELFF.

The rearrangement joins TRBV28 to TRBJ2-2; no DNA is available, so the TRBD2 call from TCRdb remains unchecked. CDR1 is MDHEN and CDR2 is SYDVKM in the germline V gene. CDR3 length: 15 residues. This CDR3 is CASSLLAGGGGELFF.

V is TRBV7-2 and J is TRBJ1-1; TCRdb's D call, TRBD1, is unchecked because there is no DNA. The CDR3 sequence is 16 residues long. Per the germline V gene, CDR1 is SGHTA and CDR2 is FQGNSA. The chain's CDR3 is CASSLEFQVRPPEAFF. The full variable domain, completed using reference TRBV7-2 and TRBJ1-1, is GAGVSQSPSNKVTEKGKDVELRCDPISGHTALYWYRQSLGQGLEFLIYFQGNSAPDKSGLPSDRFSAERTGGSVSTLTIQRTQQEDSAVYLCASSLEFQVRPPEAFFGQGTRLTVV.

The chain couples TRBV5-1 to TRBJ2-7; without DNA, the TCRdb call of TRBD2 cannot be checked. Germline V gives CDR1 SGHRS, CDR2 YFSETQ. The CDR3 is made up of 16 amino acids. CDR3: CASDSGATPADYEQYF.

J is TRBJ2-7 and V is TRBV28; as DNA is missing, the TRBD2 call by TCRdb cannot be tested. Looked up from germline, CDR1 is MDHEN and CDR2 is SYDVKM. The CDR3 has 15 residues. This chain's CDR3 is CASSPSRAEYYEQYF.

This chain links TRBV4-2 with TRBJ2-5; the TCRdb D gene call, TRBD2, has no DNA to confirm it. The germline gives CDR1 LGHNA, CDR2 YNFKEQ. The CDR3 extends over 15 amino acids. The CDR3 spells CASSQERGGRETQYF.

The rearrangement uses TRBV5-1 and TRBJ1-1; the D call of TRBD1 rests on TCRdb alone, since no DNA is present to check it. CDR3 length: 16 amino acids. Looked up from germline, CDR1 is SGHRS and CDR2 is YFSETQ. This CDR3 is CASSSTPGGLLTEAFF.

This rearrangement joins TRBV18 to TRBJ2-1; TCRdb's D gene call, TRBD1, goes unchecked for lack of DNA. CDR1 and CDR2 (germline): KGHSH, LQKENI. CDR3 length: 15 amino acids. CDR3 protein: CASSPARGGHNEQFF.

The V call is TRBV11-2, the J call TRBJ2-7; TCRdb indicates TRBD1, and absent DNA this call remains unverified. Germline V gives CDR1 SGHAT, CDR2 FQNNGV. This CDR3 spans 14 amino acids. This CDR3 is CASSAGQALYEQYF. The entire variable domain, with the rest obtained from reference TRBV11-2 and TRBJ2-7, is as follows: EAGVAQSPRYKIIEKRQSVAFWCNPISGHATLYWYQQILGQGPKLLIQFQNNGVVDDSQLPKDRFSAERLKGVDSTLKIQPAKLEDSAVYLCASSAGQALYEQYFGPGTRLTVT.

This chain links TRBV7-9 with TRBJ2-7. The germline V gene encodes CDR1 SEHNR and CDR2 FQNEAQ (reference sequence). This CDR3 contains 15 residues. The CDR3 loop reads CASSLSTGAHYEQYF.